This T cell receptor beta chain is drawn from a study of blood T cell repertoires in COVID-19. Study context: Donors in the United States, Italy and Spain gave samples during acute or convalescent COVID-19. The analysed material was cDNA or gDNA that came from T cells, B-cell-depleted T cells, or PBMCs.

Looked up from germline, CDR1 is KGHSH and CDR2 is LQKENI. J lost 6 bases, V lost 6 bases, and 8 bases had no gene match. The CDR3 extends over 14 amino acids. Authors' processing steps: Nucleated cell counts were estimated from reference gene primer amplification. Here immunoSEQ multiplex PCR was the method, and the copy in TCRdb shows in-frame clones only, minus some. From that table come the V and J calls and clone size; the DNA was used to work out D and trimming. The table shows 80,000 to 95,000 clones, with roughly 71% occurring only once. This sequence was found in a woman at least 80 years old with acute or convalescent COVID-19. Sequencing used peripheral blood. J is TRBJ1-5 and V is TRBV18, with 7 bases identical to TRBD1. CDR3 loop: CASSPGTAGQPQHF. The CDR3 bases are TGTGCCAGCTCCCCCGGGACAGCAGGTCAGCCCCAGCATTTT.